This TCR beta chain was found in a study of T-cell memory formation after mild COVID-19. For the study at large: There were largely donor-specific TCR clusters. Study-wide results and limits: Balance between CD4 and CD8 was seen in clones contracting day 15 to 85, and a CD4+ lean was seen in later expanders. Memory cells collected pre-infection included some clones that later responded, suggesting cross-reactive memory joined.

The germline CDR1 and CDR2 sequences are MNHEY and SVGAGI. The CDR3 is made up of 12 amino acids. V shed 2 bases and J shed 9 bases, with 5 bases lying between them. With constant-segment primers, 5'RACE yielded cDNA libraries of TCR alpha and TCR beta that carried sample barcodes and UMIs. Via MiXCR, TCRdb re-called the 5' RACE reads, giving one row per CDR3 protein. The data contain approximately 240,000 distinct CDR3 sequences, over 15% of them singletons. As concerns this clonotype: Its antigen is undetermined.

The receptor was derived from a man between 18 and 29 years old who had mild COVID-19 (a few samples of this study predate the infection). Cell type and time point are not known. This chain uses TRBV6-5 with TRBJ1-6; D not certain. The source material was PBMCs or a T cell subset sorted from them (not recorded which). As DNA, the CDR3 is TGTGCCAGCAGTTACCAGGCTTCACCCCTCCACTTT. Protein: CASSYQASPLHF.